The source of this T cell receptor (beta chain) is a study of blood T cell repertoires in COVID-19. As for the study in general: The United States, Italy and Spain provided the acute and convalescent COVID-19 samples. The analysed material was cDNA or gDNA that came from T cells, B-cell-depleted T cells, or PBMCs.

As originally analysed: The assay estimated nucleated cells by amplifying reference gene primers. Profiling relied on immunoSEQ multiplex PCR, and the TCRdb table lists in-frame clones only, not all of them. That table furnishes V, J and clone size, whereas the DNA furnished D and trimming. The sample yields 75,000 to 100,000 clones, about nine tenths seen once. This clone was seen only once. The V gene's germline CDR1 is SGHVS and CDR2 FNYEAQ. The junction had 4 bases not matched to a gene; V was cut back by 5 bases and J by 0 bases. The CDR3 is 16 residues long. The sequencing input was peripheral blood. The chain has TRBV7-6 and TRBJ2-2; the match to TRBD1 covers 9 bases. This sequence was found in an elderly woman with acute or convalescent COVID-19. CDR3 protein: CASSARQGANTGELFF. As DNA, the CDR3 is TGTGCCAGCAGCGCCCGACAGGGGGCGAACACCGGGGAGCTGTTTTTT.